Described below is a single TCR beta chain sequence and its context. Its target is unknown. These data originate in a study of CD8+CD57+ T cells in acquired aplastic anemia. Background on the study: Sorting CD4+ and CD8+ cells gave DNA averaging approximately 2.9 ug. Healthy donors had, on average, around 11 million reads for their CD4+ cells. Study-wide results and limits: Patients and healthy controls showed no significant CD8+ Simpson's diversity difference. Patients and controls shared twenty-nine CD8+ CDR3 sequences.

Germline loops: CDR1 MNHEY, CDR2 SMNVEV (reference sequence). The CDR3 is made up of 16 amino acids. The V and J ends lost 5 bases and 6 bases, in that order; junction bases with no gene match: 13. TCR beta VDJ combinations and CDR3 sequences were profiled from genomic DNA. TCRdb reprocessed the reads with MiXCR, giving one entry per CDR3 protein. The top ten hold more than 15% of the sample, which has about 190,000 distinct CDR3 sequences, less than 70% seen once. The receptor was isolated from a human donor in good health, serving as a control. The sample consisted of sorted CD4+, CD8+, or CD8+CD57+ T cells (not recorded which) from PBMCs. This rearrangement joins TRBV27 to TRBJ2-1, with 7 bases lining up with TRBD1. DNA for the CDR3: TGTGCCAGCAGTCCTCACAGGGGATCCTTGTCCAATGAGCAGTTCTTC. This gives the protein CASSPHRGSLSNEQFF.